This T cell receptor beta chain was sequenced during a study of long-term antiretroviral therapy in people with HIV. At the level of the study: The study's earliest collections predate the 2015 immediate-ART recommendation by about a decade. Study-wide findings and caveats: Control repertoires displayed wider CDR3 length ranges than the HIV repertoires. Pre-ART clonal expansion yielded clones that dominated the repertoire at all time points. No data on ART adherence, viral resistance or therapy changes.

The authors ran the immunoSEQ assay, v3.0, at survey level. Clones were sequenced by immunoSEQ multiplex PCR, and TCRdb holds only the in-frame ones, with some missing. The sample has tens of thousands of clones, roughly 94% seen once. For this clone: Its antigen is still unknown.

This CDR3 is 13 amino acids long. The V gene lost 0 bases and the J gene lost 6 bases, with 8 bases spanning the gap. Germline V gives CDR1 MNHNS, CDR2 SASEGT. Sequences were derived from unsorted PBMCs, sampled 5.3 years after starting antiretroviral therapy. The sequence was collected from a man aged 50 to 59 with HIV. V gene TRBV6-1 combines with J gene TRBJ1-1; D remains ambiguous. The CDR3 coding sequence is TGTGCCAGCAGTGAAGCAGTACGTCCTGAAGCTTTCTTT. Its translation is CASSEAVRPEAFF.